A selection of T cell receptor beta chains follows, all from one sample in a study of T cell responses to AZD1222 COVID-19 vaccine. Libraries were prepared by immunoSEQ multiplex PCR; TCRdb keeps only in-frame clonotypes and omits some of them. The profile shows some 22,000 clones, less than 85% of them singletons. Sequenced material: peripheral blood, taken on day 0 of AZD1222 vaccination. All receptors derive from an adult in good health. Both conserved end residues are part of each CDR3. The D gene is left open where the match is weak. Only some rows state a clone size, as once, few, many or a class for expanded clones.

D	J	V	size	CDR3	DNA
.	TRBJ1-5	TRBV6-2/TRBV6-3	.	CASSPGIWQPQHF	TGTGCCAGCAGCCCAGGGATATGGCAGCCCCAGCATTTT
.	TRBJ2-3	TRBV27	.	CASSDQLVRYSDTQYF	TGTGCCAGCAGCGACCAACTAGTTAGGTATTCAGATACGCAGTATTTT
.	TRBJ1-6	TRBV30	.	CALKRAVGDSPLHF	TGTGCCTTAAAAAGGGCCGTGGGCGATTCACCCCTCCACTTT
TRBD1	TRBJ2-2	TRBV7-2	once	CASSSQGARVTGELFF	TGTGCCAGCAGCTCTCAGGGGGCGCGGGTAACCGGGGAGCTGTTTTTT
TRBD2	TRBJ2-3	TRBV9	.	CASSVLAGGDTQYF	TGTGCCAGCAGCGTACTAGCGGGGGGGGATACGCAGTATTTT
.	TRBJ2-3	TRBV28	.	CASSFGSSTDTQYF	TGTGCCAGCAGTTTTGGGTCAAGCACAGATACGCAGTATTTT
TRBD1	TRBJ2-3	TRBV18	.	CASSLGQASTDTQYF	TGTGCCAGCTCGTTGGGACAGGCGAGCACAGATACGCAGTATTTT
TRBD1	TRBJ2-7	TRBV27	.	CASSLRQGGEQYF	TGTGCCAGCAGTTTAAGACAGGGTGGCGAGCAGTACTTC
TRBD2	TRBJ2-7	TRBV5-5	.	CASSRGEASAGYEQYF	TGTGCCAGCAGCCGGGGGGAAGCTTCGGCGGGATACGAGCAGTACTTC
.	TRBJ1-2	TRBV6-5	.	CASSLAYGTNYGYTF	TGTGCCAGCAGTTTGGCCTACGGAACAAACTATGGCTACACCTTC
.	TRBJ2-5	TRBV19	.	CASSIGLDMETQYF	TGTGCCAGTAGTATAGGACTAGACATGGAGACCCAGTACTTC
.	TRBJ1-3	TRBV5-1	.	CASSLVQGANTIYF	TGCGCCAGCAGCTTGGTTCAGGGCGCAAACACCATATATTTT
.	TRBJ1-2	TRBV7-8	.	CASSFGDYGYTF	TGTGCCAGCAGCTTTGGTGATTATGGCTACACCTTC
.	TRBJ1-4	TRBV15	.	CATSRVAGLLGEKLFF	TGTGCCACCAGCAGGGTTGCGGGGCTTTTAGGAGAAAAACTGTTTTTT
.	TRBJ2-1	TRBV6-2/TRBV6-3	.	CASSYPSPWDSSYNEQFF	TGTGCCAGCAGTTACCCGAGCCCCTGGGACTCCTCCTACAATGAGCAGTTCTTC
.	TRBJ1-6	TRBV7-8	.	CASSLGAGAYNSPLHF	TGTGCCAGCAGCTTAGGAGCAGGTGCCTATAATTCACCCCTCCACTTT
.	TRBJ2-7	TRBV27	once	CASSKESGTRTYEQYF	TGTGCCAGCAGTAAAGAATCCGGGACCAGGACCTACGAGCAGTACTTC
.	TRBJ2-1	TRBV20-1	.	CSASLIPYNEQFF	TGCAGTGCTAGTCTAATCCCCTACAATGAGCAGTTCTTC
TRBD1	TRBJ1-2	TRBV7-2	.	CASQQGAYGYTF	TGTGCCAGCCAACAGGGGGCATATGGCTACACCTTC
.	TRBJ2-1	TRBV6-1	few	CASSELAGYGYNEQFF	TGTGCCAGCAGTGAATTGGCGGGGTACGGTTACAATGAGCAGTTCTTC
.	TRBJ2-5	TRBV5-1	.	CASMYGSQETQYF	TGCGCCAGCATGTACGGCAGTCAAGAGACCCAGTACTTC
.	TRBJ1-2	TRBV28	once	CASSLEGWGGYTF	TGTGCCAGCAGTCTCGAAGGGTGGGGAGGCTACACCTTC
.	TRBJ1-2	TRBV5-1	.	CASSLVPEDYGYTF	TGCGCCAGCAGCTTGGTTCCGGAGGACTATGGCTACACCTTC
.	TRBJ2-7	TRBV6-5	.	CAPEVGLAYEQYF	TGTGCCCCCGAGGTGGGGCTTGCCTACGAGCAGTACTTC
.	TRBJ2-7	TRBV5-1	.	CASSLAQDSYEQYF	TGCGCCAGCAGCTTGGCCCAAGACTCCTACGAGCAGTACTTC
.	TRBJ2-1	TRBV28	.	CASSSGGMVNEQFF	TGTGCCAGCAGTTCTGGGGGAATGGTCAATGAGCAGTTCTTC
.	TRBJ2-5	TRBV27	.	CASSPAGYQETQYF	TGTGCCAGCAGTCCCGCGGGCTACCAAGAGACCCAGTACTTC
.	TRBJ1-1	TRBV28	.	CASNTNMGGTEAFF	TGTGCCAGCAATACAAACATGGGGGGCACTGAAGCTTTCTTT
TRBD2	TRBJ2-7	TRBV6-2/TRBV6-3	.	CASSSWTSGRGDEQYF	TGTGCCAGCAGTTCATGGACTAGCGGGAGAGGCGACGAGCAGTACTTC
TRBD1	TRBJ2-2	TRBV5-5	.	CASSRGTGKDTGELFF	TGTGCCAGCAGCCGAGGGACAGGGAAGGACACCGGGGAGCTGTTTTTT
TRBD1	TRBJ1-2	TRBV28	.	CASSSWTGVRHGYTF	TGTGCCAGCAGTTCTTGGACAGGGGTCCGTCATGGCTACACCTTC
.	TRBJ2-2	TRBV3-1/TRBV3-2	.	CASSWSNTGELFF	TGTGCCAGCAGTTGGTCGAACACCGGGGAGCTGTTTTTT
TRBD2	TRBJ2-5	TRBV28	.	CASSLLRREHETQYF	TGTGCCAGCAGTTTGCTCCGGCGGGAGCACGAGACCCAGTACTTC
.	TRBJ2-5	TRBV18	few	CASSPERIQETQYF	TGTGCCAGCTCACCAGAGCGGATCCAAGAGACCCAGTACTTC
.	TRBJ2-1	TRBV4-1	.	CASSGQSEQFF	TGCGCCAGCAGCGGGCAGAGTGAGCAGTTCTTC
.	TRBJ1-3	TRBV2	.	CASSESGDTIYF	TGTGCCAGCAGTGAATCAGGGGACACCATATATTTT
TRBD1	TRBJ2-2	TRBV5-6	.	CASSLVQGDTGELFF	TGTGCCAGCAGCTTGGTACAGGGGGACACCGGGGAGCTGTTTTTT
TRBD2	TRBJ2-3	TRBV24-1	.	CATSDDVLAAGVPDTQYF	TGTGCCACCAGTGATGACGTCCTAGCGGCTGGGGTCCCAGATACGCAGTATTTT
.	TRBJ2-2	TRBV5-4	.	CASSFSPANTGELFF	TGTGCCAGCAGCTTCAGCCCCGCGAACACCGGGGAGCTGTTTTTT
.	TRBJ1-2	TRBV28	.	CASSTTSGGPNYGYTF	TGTGCCAGCAGCACCACGAGCGGGGGCCCTAACTATGGCTACACCTTC
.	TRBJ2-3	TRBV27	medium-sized	CASSLGGEGWYF	TGTGCCAGCAGTTTGGGCGGGGAAGGTTGGTATTTT